This record concerns one TCR beta chain sequence. Its target is not known. The data derive from a study of neoadjuvant anti-PD-1 for oral cavity cancer. Study-wide background: Patients without progression received a fourth nivolumab dose around day 43, then surgical resection on days 50-56. Overall study results and limits: With three patients per group, TCR findings need larger cohorts.

Per the germline V gene, CDR1 is SGDLS and CDR2 is YYNGEE. V gave up 0 bases and J gave up 5 bases, with 15 bases separating them. The CDR3 consists of 16 residues. Stage II-IVA oral cavity squamous cell carcinoma was new and untreated by systemic or radiation therapy. Cohort: HPV-negative, locally advanced oral cavity squamous cell carcinoma patients. Measured with immunoSEQ multiplex PCR; TCRdb has only the in-frame clones, and not every one. Seen here are 13,000 to 15,000 clones, 55% to 75% observed once, and the top ten hold about 3%. Material: PBMCs, obtained before nivolumab (anti-PD-1) treatment. This chain joins TRBV9 and TRBJ2-1, with D tentatively TRBD1 or TRBD2 (6 bases each). The TCR sequence derives from a person between 40 and 85 years old with oral cavity squamous cell carcinoma. The CDR3 protein is CASSVDPRGLDNEQFF. The DNA of the CDR3 is TGTGCCAGCAGCGTAGACCCCCGGGGGCTAGACAATGAGCAGTTCTTC.